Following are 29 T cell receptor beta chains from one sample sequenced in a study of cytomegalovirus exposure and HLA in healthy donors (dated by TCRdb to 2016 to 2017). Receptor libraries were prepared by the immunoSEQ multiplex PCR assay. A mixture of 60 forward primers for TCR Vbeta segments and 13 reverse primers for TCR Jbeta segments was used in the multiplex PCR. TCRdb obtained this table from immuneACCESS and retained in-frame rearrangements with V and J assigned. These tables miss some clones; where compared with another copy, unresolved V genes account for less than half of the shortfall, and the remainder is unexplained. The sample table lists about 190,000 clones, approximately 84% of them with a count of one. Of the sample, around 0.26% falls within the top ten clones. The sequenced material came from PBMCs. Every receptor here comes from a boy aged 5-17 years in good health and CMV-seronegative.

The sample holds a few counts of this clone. CDR3 sequence (DNA): TGTGCCAGCAGTGACTCGCCGAGCGGAAACAATGAGCAGTTCTTC. The encoded protein is CASSDSPSGNNEQFF. The chain carries TRBV6-4 and TRBJ2-1; the D gene is possibly TRBD2 (5 bases). CDR3 size: 15 residues. V lost 0 bases and J lost 5, with 11 bases in between. The germline V gene encodes CDR1 MRHNA and CDR2 SNTAGT.

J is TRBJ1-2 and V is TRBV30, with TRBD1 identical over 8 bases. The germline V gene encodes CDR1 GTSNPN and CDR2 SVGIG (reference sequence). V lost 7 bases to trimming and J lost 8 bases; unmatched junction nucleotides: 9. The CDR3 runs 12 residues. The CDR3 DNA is TGTGCCTCTTTCCCAGGGGGCCGAGGCTACACCTTC. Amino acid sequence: CASFPGGRGYTF.

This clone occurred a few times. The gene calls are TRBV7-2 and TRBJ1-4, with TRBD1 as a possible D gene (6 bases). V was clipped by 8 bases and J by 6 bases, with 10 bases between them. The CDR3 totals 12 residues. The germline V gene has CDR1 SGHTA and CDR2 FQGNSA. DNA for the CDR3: TGTGCCAGCCAAACAGGGTATGAAAAACTGTTTTTT. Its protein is CASQTGYEKLFF.

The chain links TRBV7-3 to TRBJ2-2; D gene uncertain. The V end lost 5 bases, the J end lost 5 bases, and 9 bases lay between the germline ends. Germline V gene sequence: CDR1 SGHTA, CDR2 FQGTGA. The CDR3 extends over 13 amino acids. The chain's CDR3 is CASSPRVTGELFF. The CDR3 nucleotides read TGTGCCAGCAGCCCGCGTGTTACCGGGGAGCTGTTTTTT.

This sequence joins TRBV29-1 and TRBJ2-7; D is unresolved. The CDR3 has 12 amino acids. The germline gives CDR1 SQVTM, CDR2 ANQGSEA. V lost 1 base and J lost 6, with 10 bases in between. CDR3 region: CSVEGRLGEQYF. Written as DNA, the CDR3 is TGCAGCGTTGAAGGGCGGTTGGGCGAGCAGTACTTC.

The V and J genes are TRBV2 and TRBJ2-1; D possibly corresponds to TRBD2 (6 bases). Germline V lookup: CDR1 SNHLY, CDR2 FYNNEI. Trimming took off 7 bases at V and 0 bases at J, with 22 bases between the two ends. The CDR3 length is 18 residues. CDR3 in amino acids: CASTASGSIPSSYNEQFF. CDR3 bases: TGTGCCAGCACAGCAAGCGGGTCAATCCCGAGCTCCTACAATGAGCAGTTCTTC.

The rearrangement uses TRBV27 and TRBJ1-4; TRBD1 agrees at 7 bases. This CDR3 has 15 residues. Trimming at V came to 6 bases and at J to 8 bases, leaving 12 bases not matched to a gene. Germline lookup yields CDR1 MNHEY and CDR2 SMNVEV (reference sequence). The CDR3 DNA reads TGTGCCAGCAGCCCTCTCCGGGACAGATGGGAAAAACTGTTTTTT. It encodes CASSPLRDRWEKLFF.

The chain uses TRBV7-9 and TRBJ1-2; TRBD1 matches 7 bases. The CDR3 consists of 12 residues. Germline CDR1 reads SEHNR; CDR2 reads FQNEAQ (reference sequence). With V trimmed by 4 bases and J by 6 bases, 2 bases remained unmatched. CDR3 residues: CASSSTGDGYTF. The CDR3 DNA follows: TGTGCCAGCAGCTCAACAGGGGATGGCTACACCTTC.

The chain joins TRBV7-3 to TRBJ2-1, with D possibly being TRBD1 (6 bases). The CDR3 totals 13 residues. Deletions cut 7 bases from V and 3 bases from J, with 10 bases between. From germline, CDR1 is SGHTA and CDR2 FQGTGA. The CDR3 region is CASTTDSYNEQFF. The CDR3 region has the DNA TGTGCCAGCACCACGGACAGCTACAATGAGCAGTTCTTC.

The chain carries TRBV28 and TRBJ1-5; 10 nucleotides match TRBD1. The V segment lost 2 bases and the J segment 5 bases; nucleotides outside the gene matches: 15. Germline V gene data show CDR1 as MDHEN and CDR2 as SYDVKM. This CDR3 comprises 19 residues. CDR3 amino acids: CASSLGSGQGTLIHQPQHF. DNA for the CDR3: TGTGCCAGCAGTTTAGGGTCGGGACAGGGGACATTAATTCATCAGCCCCAGCATTTT.

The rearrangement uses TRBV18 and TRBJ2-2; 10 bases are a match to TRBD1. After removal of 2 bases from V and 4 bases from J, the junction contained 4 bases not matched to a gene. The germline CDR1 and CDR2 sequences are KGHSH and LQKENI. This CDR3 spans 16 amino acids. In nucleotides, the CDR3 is TGTGCCAGCTCACCATCAGGGACAGGGGTCACCGGGGAGCTGTTTTTT. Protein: CASSPSGTGVTGELFF.

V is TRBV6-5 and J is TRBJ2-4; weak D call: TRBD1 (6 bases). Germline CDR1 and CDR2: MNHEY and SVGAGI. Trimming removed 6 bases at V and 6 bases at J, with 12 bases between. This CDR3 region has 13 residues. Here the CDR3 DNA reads TGTGCCAGCAGGGGGGCAGGGGTAAACATTCAGTACTTC. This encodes CASRGAGVNIQYF.

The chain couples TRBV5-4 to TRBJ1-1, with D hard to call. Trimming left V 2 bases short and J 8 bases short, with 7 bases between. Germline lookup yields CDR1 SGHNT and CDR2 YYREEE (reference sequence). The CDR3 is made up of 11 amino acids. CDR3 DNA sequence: TGTGCCAGCAGCTTTGCGGGCGAAGCTTTCTTT. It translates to CASSFAGEAFF. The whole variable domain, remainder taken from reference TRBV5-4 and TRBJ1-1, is ETGVTQSPTHLIKTRGQQVTLRCSSQSGHNTVSWYQQALGQGPQFIFQYYREEENGRGNFPPRFSGLQFPNYSSELNVNALELDDSALYLCASSFAGEAFFGQGTRLTVV.

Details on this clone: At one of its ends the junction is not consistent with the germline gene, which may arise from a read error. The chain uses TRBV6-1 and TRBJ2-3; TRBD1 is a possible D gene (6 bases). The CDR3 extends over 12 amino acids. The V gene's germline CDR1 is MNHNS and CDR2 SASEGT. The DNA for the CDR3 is TGTGCCAGCAGCAGGACAGTTGAAGTTGGGCACTTT. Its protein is CASSRTVEVGHF.

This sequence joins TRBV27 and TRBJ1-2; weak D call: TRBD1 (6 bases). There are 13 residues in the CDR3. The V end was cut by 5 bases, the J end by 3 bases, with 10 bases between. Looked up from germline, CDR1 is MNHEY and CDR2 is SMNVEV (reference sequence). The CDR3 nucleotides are TGTGCCAGCAGTCCTGGACAGTACTATGGCTACACCTTC. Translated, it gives CASSPGQYYGYTF.

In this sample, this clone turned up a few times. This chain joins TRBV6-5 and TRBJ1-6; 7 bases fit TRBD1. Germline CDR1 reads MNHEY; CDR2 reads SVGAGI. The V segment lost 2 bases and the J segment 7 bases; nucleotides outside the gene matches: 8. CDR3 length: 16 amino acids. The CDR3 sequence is CASSYIDRVRNSPLHF. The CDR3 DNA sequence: TGTGCCAGCAGTTACATCGACAGGGTTCGAAATTCACCCCTCCACTTT.

CDR3 sequence reads: CASSPGQPDLPQHF. CDR3 DNA: TGTGCCAGCAGTCCAGGACAGCCTGATCTTCCCCAGCATTTT. The chain has TRBV6-1 and TRBJ1-5; perhaps TRBD1 as D (6 bases). Deletions cut 5 bases from V and 10 bases from J, with 18 bases between. The CDR3 is 14 residues long. Germline V gene data show CDR1 as MNHNS and CDR2 as SASEGT.

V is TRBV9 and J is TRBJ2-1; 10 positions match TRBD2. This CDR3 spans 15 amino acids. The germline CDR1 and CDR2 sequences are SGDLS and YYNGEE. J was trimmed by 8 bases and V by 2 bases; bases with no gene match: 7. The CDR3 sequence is CASSVELAGSHEQFF. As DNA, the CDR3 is TGTGCCAGCAGCGTGGAACTAGCGGGATCCCATGAGCAGTTCTTC.

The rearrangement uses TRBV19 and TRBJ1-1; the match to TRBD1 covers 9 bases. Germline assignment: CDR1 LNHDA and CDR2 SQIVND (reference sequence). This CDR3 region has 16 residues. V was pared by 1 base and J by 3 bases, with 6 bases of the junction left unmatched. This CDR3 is CASSIAPGTGHTEAFF. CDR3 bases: TGTGCCAGTAGTATAGCCCCCGGGACAGGGCACACTGAAGCTTTCTTT.

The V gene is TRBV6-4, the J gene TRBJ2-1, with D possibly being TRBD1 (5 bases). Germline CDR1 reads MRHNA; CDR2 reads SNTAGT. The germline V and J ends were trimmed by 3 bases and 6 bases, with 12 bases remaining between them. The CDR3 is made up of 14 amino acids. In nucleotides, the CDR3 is TGTGCCAGCAGTGAAGGGGTTTCGGGCAATGAGCAGTTCTTC. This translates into CASSEGVSGNEQFF.

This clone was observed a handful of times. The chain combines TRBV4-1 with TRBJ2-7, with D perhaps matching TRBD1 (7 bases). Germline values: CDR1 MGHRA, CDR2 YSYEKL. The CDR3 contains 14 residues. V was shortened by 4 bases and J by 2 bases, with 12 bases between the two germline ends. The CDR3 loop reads CASSPGDSTYEQYF. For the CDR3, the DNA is TGCGCCAGCAGCCCGGGGGACAGCACCTACGAGCAGTACTTC.

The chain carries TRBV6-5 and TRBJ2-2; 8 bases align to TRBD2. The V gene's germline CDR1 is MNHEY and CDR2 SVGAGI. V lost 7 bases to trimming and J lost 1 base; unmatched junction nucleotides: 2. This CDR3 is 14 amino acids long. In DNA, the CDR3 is TGTGCCAGCAACGCGGGAGGGAACACCGGGGAGCTGTTTTTT. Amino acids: CASNAGGNTGELFF.

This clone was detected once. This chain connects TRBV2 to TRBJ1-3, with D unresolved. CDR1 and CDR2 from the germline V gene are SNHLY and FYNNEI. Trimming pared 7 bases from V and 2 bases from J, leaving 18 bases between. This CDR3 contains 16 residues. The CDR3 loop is CASTLNRVIAGNTIYF. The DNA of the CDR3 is TGTGCCAGCACCTTGAATCGGGTCATCGCTGGAAACACCATATATTTT.

The CDR3 nucleotides read TGTGCCAGCAGCTTAGCGCGTGAAAAACTGTTTTTT. It specifies CASSLAREKLFF. The rearrangement joins TRBV7-8 to TRBJ1-4; no definite D call. In germline, CDR1 is SGHVS, CDR2 FQNEAQ. V was trimmed by 0 bases and J by 7 bases, leaving 3 bases between them. CDR3 length: 12 amino acids.

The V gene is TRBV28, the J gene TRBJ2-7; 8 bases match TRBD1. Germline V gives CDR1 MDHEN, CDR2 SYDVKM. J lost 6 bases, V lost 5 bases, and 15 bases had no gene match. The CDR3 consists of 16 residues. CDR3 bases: TGTGCCAGCAGTACCCGAGGACAGGGAGGATCCCCCGAGCAGTACTTC. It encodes CASSTRGQGGSPEQYF.

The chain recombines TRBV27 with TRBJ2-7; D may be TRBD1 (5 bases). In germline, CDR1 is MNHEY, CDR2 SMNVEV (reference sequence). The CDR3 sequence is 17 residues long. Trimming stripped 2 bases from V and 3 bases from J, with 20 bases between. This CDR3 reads CASSLLGQPFAHYEQYF. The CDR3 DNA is TGTGCCAGCAGTTTACTGGGGCAGCCTTTCGCCCACTACGAGCAGTACTTC.

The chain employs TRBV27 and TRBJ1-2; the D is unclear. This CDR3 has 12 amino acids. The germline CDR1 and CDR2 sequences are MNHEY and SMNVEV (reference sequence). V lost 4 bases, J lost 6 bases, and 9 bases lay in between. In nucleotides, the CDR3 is TGTGCCAGCAGTTCCATTGGCAATGGCTACACCTTC. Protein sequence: CASSSIGNGYTF.

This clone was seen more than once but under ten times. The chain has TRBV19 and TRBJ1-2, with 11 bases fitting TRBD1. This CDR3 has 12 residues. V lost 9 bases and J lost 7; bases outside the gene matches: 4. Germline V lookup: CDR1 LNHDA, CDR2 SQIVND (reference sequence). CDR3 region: CASRGQGVGYTF. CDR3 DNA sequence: TGTGCCAGCCGGGGACAGGGGGTTGGCTACACCTTC.

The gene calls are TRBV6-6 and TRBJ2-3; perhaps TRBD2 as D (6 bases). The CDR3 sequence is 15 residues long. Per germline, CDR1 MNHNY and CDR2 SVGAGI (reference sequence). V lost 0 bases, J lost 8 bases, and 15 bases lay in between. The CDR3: CASSYSGLGDPTQYF. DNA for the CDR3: TGTGCCAGCAGTTACTCGGGACTTGGAGATCCTACGCAGTATTTT.